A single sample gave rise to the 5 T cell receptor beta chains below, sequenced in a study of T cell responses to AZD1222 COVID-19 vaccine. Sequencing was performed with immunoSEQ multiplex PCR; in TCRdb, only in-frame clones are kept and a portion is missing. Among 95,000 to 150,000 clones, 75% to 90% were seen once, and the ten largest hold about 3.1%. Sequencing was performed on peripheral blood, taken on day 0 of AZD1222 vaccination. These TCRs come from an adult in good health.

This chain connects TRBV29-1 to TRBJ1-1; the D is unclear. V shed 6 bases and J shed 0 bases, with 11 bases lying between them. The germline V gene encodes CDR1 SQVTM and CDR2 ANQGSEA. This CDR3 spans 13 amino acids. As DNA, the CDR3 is TGCAGCGTCGTGGGTGGGGTGAACACTGAAGCTTTCTTT. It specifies CSVVGGVNTEAFF.

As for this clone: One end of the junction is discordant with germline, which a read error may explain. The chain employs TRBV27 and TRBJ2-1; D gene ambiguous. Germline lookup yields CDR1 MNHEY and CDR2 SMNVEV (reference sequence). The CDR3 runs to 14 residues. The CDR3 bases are TGTGCCAGCCGTTTGAAAGTGCGGTACAATGAGCAGTTCTTC. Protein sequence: CASRLKVRYNEQFF.

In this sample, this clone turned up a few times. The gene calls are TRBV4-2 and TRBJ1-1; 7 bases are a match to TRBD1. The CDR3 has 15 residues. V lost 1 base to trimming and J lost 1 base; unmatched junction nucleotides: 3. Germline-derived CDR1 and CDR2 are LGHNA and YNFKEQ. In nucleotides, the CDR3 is TGTGCCAGCAGCCAAGGGGACAGACCGAACACTGAAGCTTTCTTT. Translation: CASSQGDRPNTEAFF.

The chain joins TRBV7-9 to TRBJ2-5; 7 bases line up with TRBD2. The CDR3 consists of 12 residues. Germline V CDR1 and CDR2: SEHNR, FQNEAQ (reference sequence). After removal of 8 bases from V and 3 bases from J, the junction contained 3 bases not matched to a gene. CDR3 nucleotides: TGTGCCAGCTGTACTAGCGAAGAGACCCAGTACTTC. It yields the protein CASCTSEETQYF.

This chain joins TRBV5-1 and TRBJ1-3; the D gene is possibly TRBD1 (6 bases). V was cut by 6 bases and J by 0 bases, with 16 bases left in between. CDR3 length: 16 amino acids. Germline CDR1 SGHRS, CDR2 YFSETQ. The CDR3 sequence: CASTDSTGLSGNTIYF. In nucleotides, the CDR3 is TGCGCCAGCACTGACTCGACAGGCCTCTCTGGAAACACCATATATTTT.